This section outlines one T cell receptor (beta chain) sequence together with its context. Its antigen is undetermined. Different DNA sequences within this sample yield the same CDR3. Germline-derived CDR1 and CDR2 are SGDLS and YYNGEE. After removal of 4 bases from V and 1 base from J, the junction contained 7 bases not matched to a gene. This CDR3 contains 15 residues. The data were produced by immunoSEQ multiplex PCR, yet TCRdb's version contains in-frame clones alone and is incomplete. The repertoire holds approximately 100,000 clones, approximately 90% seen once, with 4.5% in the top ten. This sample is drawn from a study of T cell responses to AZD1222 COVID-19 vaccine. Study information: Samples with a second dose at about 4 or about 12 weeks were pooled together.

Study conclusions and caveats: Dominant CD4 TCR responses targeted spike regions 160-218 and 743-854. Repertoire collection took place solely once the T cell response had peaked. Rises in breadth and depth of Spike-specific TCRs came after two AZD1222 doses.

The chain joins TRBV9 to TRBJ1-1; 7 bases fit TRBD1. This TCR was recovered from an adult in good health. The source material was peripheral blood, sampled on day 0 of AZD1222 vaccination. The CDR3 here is CASSPTGAPNTEAFF. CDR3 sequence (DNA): TGTGCCAGCAGCCCCACAGGGGCCCCGAACACTGAAGCTTTCTTT.